These T cell receptor beta chains were read from a single sample in a study of T cells in Graves' hyperthyroidism and ophthalmopathy. TCRdb recomputed calls from the multiplex PCR reads with MiXCR, one row per CDR3 protein. The sample shows about 210,000 distinct CDR3 sequences, about 15% of them seen only once. Sequenced material: blood. The receptors shown here come from a man in his fifties or sixties with Graves' hyperthyroidism. Both conserved end residues are part of each CDR3. The D gene is left open where the match is weak. Some rows have no size entry. The others give once, few or many, or a class for an expanded clone.

DNA: TGTGCCAGCAGCTTAGATCCCCGGGGCGTCGGAAACACCATATATTTT; CDR3: CASSLDPRGVGNTIYF; D: -; J: TRBJ1-3; V: TRBV11-2; size: -
DNA: TGTGCCACCGAACGGGGGAATGCAGAGACCCAGTACTTC; CDR3: CATERGNAETQYF; D: -; J: TRBJ2-5; V: TRBV24-1; size: many
DNA: TGTGCCAGCAGCGCTTCCCCCGGGGACGAGCAGTACTTC; CDR3: CASSASPGDEQYF; D: -; J: TRBJ2-7; V: TRBV9; size: -
DNA: TGTGCCAGCAGCTCGAGGGTAGGAGAGCAGTTCTTC; CDR3: CASSSRVGEQFF; D: -; J: TRBJ2-1; V: TRBV7-8; size: -
DNA: TGTGCCAGCAGTAGACAGGGGCAAGAGACCCAGTACTTC; CDR3: CASSRQGQETQYF; D: TRBD1; J: TRBJ2-5; V: TRBV2; size: many
DNA: TGCAGTGCTAGATTACAGGGTATAAGGCCCGAGCAGTACTTC; CDR3: CSARLQGIRPEQYF; D: -; J: TRBJ2-7; V: TRBV20-1; size: many
DNA: TGCGCCAGCAGCCAACGGACCATCACAGATACGCAGTATTTT; CDR3: CASSQRTITDTQYF; D: -; J: TRBJ2-3; V: TRBV4-1; size: -
DNA: TGTGCCAGCAGTTCCGGGACTAGCGGGAGTTATACGCAGTATTTT; CDR3: CASSSGTSGSYTQYF; D: TRBD2; J: TRBJ2-3; V: TRBV12-3/TRBV12-4; size: many
DNA: TGTGCCAGCAGCGAATCGGGACTAGACTACAATGAGCAGTTCTTC; CDR3: CASSESGLDYNEQFF; D: TRBD2; J: TRBJ2-1; V: TRBV9; size: many
DNA: TGTGCCAGTTCCGGGACCTTTAGGCACAATGAGCAGTTCTTC; CDR3: CASSGTFRHNEQFF; D: -; J: TRBJ2-1; V: TRBV19; size: many
DNA: TGTGCCAGCAGCCCCAGATTTCGAGAGAAGGATGAGCAGTTCTTC; CDR3: CASSPRFREKDEQFF; D: -; J: TRBJ2-1; V: TRBV7-8; size: few
DNA: TGTGCCACCAGTGATTGGGGGTCCGAAGCTTTCTTT; CDR3: CATSDWGSEAFF; D: -; J: TRBJ1-1; V: TRBV24-1; size: many
DNA: TGTGCCAGCAGCCTAGGACAGGGGATCTATGGCTACACCTTC; CDR3: CASSLGQGIYGYTF; D: TRBD1; J: TRBJ1-2; V: TRBV11-3; size: many
DNA: TGTGCCAGCAAGGCTAGCGGTTCAAGGACCCAGTACTTC; CDR3: CASKASGSRTQYF; D: TRBD2; J: TRBJ2-5; V: TRBV28; size: -
DNA: TGTGCCAGCAGCCCCAGGGACGAGAACACTGAAGCTTTCTTT; CDR3: CASSPRDENTEAFF; D: -; J: TRBJ1-1; V: TRBV7-8; size: many
DNA: TGTGCCAGCAAACATTGGGCACCAGAGAACACTGAAGCTTTCTTT; CDR3: CASKHWAPENTEAFF; D: -; J: TRBJ1-1; V: TRBV6-1; size: few
DNA: TGTGCCAGCTCACCGGGCTCAGTGTTGGACCTCCAAGAGACCCAGTACTTC; CDR3: CASSPGSVLDLQETQYF; D: -; J: TRBJ2-5; V: TRBV18; size: many
DNA: TGTGCCAGCAGCGCGTGGGGTGGGAACACCGGGGAGCTGTTTTTT; CDR3: CASSAWGGNTGELFF; D: -; J: TRBJ2-2; V: TRBV9; size: few
DNA: TGTGCCATCAGCCCCACCGGGACAGGGGCTGGAAACACCATATATTTT; CDR3: CAISPTGTGAGNTIYF; D: TRBD1; J: TRBJ1-3; V: TRBV10-3; size: many
DNA: TGCGCCAGCAGCTTGGGGCACTTCAATGAAAAACTGTTTTTT; CDR3: CASSLGHFNEKLFF; D: -; J: TRBJ1-4; V: TRBV5-1; size: -
DNA: TGTGCCAGCAGACCACAGGGGGCTCTTCAGCCCCAGCATTTT; CDR3: CASRPQGALQPQHF; D: TRBD1; J: TRBJ1-5; V: TRBV27; size: many
DNA: TGTGCCAGTAGTATAAGCGCCAACAATGAGCAGTTCTTC; CDR3: CASSISANNEQFF; D: -; J: TRBJ2-1; V: TRBV19; size: few
DNA: TGCGCCAGCAGCCAAAGACTAGCCACAGATACGCAGTATTTT; CDR3: CASSQRLATDTQYF; D: TRBD2; J: TRBJ2-3; V: TRBV4-3; size: -
DNA: TGTGCCAGCAGCTATTGGACTAGCGGGGGGGAGACCCAGTACTTC; CDR3: CASSYWTSGGETQYF; D: TRBD2; J: TRBJ2-5; V: TRBV7-8; size: -
DNA: TGTGCCAGCAGTCTTCCCGGGACAGGGGTTTCTACTAATGAAAAACTGTTTTTT; CDR3: CASSLPGTGVSTNEKLFF; D: TRBD1; J: TRBJ1-4; V: TRBV28; size: many
DNA: TGTGCCAGCAGCAAGGGACAGGAGCACACTGAAGCTTTCTTT; CDR3: CASSKGQEHTEAFF; D: TRBD1; J: TRBJ1-1; V: TRBV6-1; size: many
DNA: TGCGCCAGCAGCCTGGGGACTAGCGGGAGGGCAGATACGCAGTATTTT; CDR3: CASSLGTSGRADTQYF; D: TRBD2; J: TRBJ2-3; V: TRBV5-1; size: few
DNA: TGTGCCAGCAGTTACGGGACAAGTTATAGCAATCAGCCCCAGCATTTT; CDR3: CASSYGTSYSNQPQHF; D: -; J: TRBJ1-5; V: TRBV12-3/TRBV12-4; size: -
DNA: TGTGCCACCAAAAGCGGATCCCTCTCTGGGGCCAACGTCCTGACTTTC; CDR3: CATKSGSLSGANVLTF; D: -; J: TRBJ2-6; V: TRBV12-3/TRBV12-4; size: -
DNA: TGTGCCAGCAGCCGGCGAACCGGGGAGCTGTTTTTT; CDR3: CASSRRTGELFF; D: -; J: TRBJ2-2; V: TRBV11-3; size: few
DNA: TGTGCCAGCAGAGTTGAAATGGGACTAGCGAAGGAGCAGTACTTC; CDR3: CASRVEMGLAKEQYF; D: TRBD2; J: TRBJ2-7; V: TRBV2; size: many
DNA: TGTGCCAGCAGCTACTCGGGGCTACTTTGGGGGGAGCTGTTTTTT; CDR3: CASSYSGLLWGELFF; D: -; J: TRBJ2-2; V: TRBV7-2; size: -
DNA: TGTGCCAGCAGCTTAAATAGCGGTGTGACAGATACGCAGTATTTT; CDR3: CASSLNSGVTDTQYF; D: -; J: TRBJ2-3; V: TRBV7-3; size: many